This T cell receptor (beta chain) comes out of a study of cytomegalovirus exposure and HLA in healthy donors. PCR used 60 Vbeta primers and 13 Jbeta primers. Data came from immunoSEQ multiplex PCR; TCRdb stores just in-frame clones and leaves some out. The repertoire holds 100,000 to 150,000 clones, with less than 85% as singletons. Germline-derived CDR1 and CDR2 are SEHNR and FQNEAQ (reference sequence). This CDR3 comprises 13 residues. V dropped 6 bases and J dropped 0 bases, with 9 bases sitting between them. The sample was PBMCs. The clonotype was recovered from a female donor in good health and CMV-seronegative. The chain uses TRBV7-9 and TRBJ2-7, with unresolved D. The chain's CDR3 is CASRPPSSYEQYF. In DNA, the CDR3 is TGTGCCAGCAGGCCCCCGAGCTCCTACGAGCAGTACTTC.